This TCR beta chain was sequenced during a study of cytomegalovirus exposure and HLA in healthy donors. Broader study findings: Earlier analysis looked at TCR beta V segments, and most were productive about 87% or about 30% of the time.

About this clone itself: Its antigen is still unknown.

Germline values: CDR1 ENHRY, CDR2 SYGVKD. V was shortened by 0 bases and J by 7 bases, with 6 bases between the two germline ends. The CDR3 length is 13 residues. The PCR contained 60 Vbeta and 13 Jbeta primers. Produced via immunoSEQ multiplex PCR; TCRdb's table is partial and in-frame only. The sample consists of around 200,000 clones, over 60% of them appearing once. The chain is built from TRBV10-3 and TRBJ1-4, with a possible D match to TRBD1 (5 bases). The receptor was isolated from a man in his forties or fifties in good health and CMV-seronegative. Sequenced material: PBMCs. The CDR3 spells CAISESQGEKLFF. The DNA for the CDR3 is TGTGCCATCAGTGAGTCGCAGGGTGAAAAACTGTTTTTT.